This T cell receptor beta chain was recorded in a study of Ad26.COV2.S vaccination and SARS-CoV-2 variants. Study in general: Once or twice, 56 days apart, Ad26.COV2.S was delivered intramuscularly.

Remarks on this clone: Its antigen is still unknown.

Sample treatment: roughly 18 received Ad26.COV2.S at low or high dose, single or two shots; five or six received placebo; per-sample allocation not given. On day 63 after the first injection, vaccine and placebo recipients gave samples. Notes on the study in general: Reportedly, after vaccination the spike-specific CD8+ and CD4+ T cell responses displayed substantial breadth.

The CDR3 runs 11 residues. Trimming took 5 bases from V and 1 from J, leaving 2 bases between them. The germline gives CDR1 MNHEY, CDR2 SVGEGT. TCRdb keeps only in-frame clones here, not all; method: immunoSEQ multiplex PCR. This table holds about 350,000 clones, 65% to 90% found once. Sample: peripheral blood, taken in a trial of Ad26.COV2.S vaccine versus placebo. The chain uses TRBV6-2 or TRBV6-3 and TRBJ2-5; D remains unclear. This clonotype originated in a person between 18 and 60 years old who received the Ad26.COV2.S COVID-19 vaccine or a placebo. The CDR3 is CASSRQETQYF. The CDR3 DNA sequence: TGTGCCAGCAGTCGCCAAGAGACCCAGTACTTC.